The subject of this entry is one TCR beta chain. This CDR3 is 14 amino acids long. Losses at the gene ends were 5 bases for V and 7 bases for J; bases not matched to a gene: 7. CDR1 and CDR2 (germline): SEHNR, FQNEAQ (reference sequence). The sample is drawn from a study of blood T cell repertoires in COVID-19. Using immunoSEQ multiplex PCR, the repertoire was profiled, and TCRdb retains in-frame clones only, with some absent. The table includes around 170,000 clones, around four fifths detected once. The V gene is TRBV7-9, the J gene TRBJ2-1, with TRBD2 matching over 8 bases. This clonotype was sampled from a woman aged 45 to 65 who had recovered from COVID-19. The material sequenced was PBMCs or T cells enriched from blood (not recorded which). The CDR3 DNA follows: TGTGCCAGCAGCGTCCGGGAGGGCCAGAATGAGCAGTTCTTC. Amino acids: CASSVREGQNEQFF. Full variable domain (remainder filled in from reference TRBV7-9 and TRBJ2-1): DTGVSQNPRHKITKRGQNVTFRCDPISEHNRLYWYRQTLGQGPEFLTYFQNEAQLEKSRLLSDRFSAERPKGSFSTLEIQRTEQGDSAMYLCASSVREGQNEQFFGPGTRLTVL.